These 14 T cell receptor beta chains originate from one sample sequenced in a study of blood T cell repertoires in COVID-19. Profiled with immunoSEQ multiplex PCR; TCRdb holds only in-frame clones, not every one. The data show 200,000 to 300,000 clones, 83% seen once. Sequencing was performed on peripheral blood. These receptors originate from a human donor in a cohort sampled during active COVID-19.

The chain links TRBV5-1 to TRBJ2-5; 7 bases map to TRBD2. CDR1 and CDR2 (germline): SGHRS, YFSETQ. This CDR3 spans 17 amino acids. V lost 1 base and J lost 3; bases outside the gene matches: 12. The chain's CDR3 is CASSLMPSGPVKETQYF. The CDR3 region has the DNA TGCGCCAGCAGCTTGATGCCTAGCGGCCCTGTCAAAGAGACCCAGTACTTC.

The gene calls are TRBV20-1 and TRBJ2-1; 7 bases align to TRBD2. The V gene's germline CDR1 is DFQATT and CDR2 SNEGSKA (reference sequence). CDR3 length: 13 amino acids. Unmatched junction bases numbered 9, after V lost 3 bases and J lost 10 bases. The CDR3 nucleotides read TGCAGTGCTAGTCGGGAGGCGGTTAGGGAGCAGTTCTTC. Its protein is CSASREAVREQFF.

This chain uses TRBV2 with TRBJ1-1; D might be TRBD1 (6 bases). Germline CDR1 reads SNHLY; CDR2 reads FYNNEI. The CDR3 spans 15 residues. The V end lost 3 bases, the J end lost 5 bases, and 16 bases lay between the germline ends. The CDR3 region is CASSEETGQVTEAFF. The DNA of the CDR3 is TGTGCCAGCAGTGAGGAAACAGGGCAGGTGACTGAAGCTTTCTTT.

This clone has only a few counts. The CDR3 DNA reads as TGCAGTGATGAGTATGGCTACACCTTC. Translating it yields CSDEYGYTF. This rearrangement joins TRBV20-1 to TRBJ1-2; D not resolved. V lost 7 bases and J 5 bases, leaving 5 bases between the germline ends. Germline values: CDR1 DFQATT, CDR2 SNEGSKA (reference sequence). This CDR3 is built from 9 residues.

This clone was recorded once. The chain has TRBV7-9 and TRBJ2-1; D not certain. The CDR3 totals 16 residues. The germline V gene encodes CDR1 SEHNR and CDR2 FQNEAQ (reference sequence). Between the trimmed V and J ends, which lost 2 bases and 7 bases, there was a span of 18 bases. CDR3 region: CASSLIDLLVQNEQFF. The DNA of the CDR3 is TGTGCCAGCAGCTTAATTGATCTATTAGTACAGAATGAGCAGTTCTTC.

The J gene is TRBJ1-1, the V gene TRBV10-3, with D maybe TRBD1 (6 bases). Germline V gene lookup returns CDR1 ENHRY and CDR2 SYGVKD. The CDR3 runs to 16 residues. Trimming removed 4 bases at V and 0 bases at J, with 15 bases between. The CDR3 DNA is TGTGCCATCAGTGGGGGGCAGGGGACAATGAACACTGAAGCTTTCTTT. It codes for CAISGGQGTMNTEAFF.

The chain has TRBV2 and TRBJ1-3; 7 positions match TRBD1. The CDR3 is 16 amino acids. V dropped 7 bases and J dropped 2; count of bases not matched to a gene: 11. Germline lookup yields CDR1 SNHLY and CDR2 FYNNEI. CDR3 bases: TGTGCCAGCACCAGCCTTCTTAGGGGGCCTGGAAACACCATATATTTT. Residues: CASTSLLRGPGNTIYF.

This sequence joins TRBV7-9 and TRBJ2-4; the D gene is possibly TRBD2 (5 bases). CDR1 and CDR2 from the germline V gene are SEHNR and FQNEAQ (reference sequence). CDR3 length equals 13 residues. The V end lost 0 bases, the J end lost 8 bases, and 8 bases lay between the germline ends. CDR3 DNA: TGTGCCAGCAGCTTAGCAGGGAGAGACATTCAGTACTTC. Translating gives CASSLAGRDIQYF.

V usage is TRBV4-1 and J usage is TRBJ1-5; maybe TRBD1 (5 bases). Germline-derived CDR1 and CDR2 are MGHRA and YSYEKL. The V end was cut by 2 bases, the J end by 4 bases, with 9 bases between. CDR3 length equals 14 residues. CDR3 coding DNA: TGCGCCAGCAGCCAAAGACAGAGTAATCAGCCCCAGCATTTT. It translates to CASSQRQSNQPQHF.

The rearrangement links TRBV27 to TRBJ2-7, with D possibly matching TRBD1 (5 bases). Deletions cut 5 bases from V and 7 bases from J, with 12 bases between. There are 12 residues in the CDR3. Looked up from germline, CDR1 is MNHEY and CDR2 is SMNVEV (reference sequence). The CDR3 loop reads CASSLQGEEQYF. The CDR3 DNA reads TGTGCCAGCAGTCTCCAGGGTGAAGAGCAGTACTTC.

The rearrangement uses TRBV9 and TRBJ2-3; D unresolved. Between the trimmed V and J ends, which lost 0 bases and 2 bases, there was a span of 7 bases. CDR3 length: 14 residues. Germline-derived CDR1 and CDR2 are SGDLS and YYNGEE. CDR3 sequence: CASSVVGLTDTQYF. DNA of the CDR3: TGTGCCAGCAGCGTAGTTGGGCTCACAGATACGCAGTATTTT.

V usage is TRBV7-9 and J usage is TRBJ2-7; D is unresolved. The CDR3 has 13 residues. Trimming pared 1 base from V and 3 bases from J, leaving 7 bases between. Germline CDR1 and CDR2: SEHNR and FQNEAQ (reference sequence). DNA of the CDR3: TGTGCCAGCAGCTTAGTCCCGGTCTACGAGCAGTACTTC. This codes for CASSLVPVYEQYF.

Here the CDR3 reads CASGLGASGRLDTQYF. CDR3 nucleotides: TGTGCCAGCGGACTTGGGGCTAGCGGGAGATTGGATACGCAGTATTTT. The J gene is TRBJ2-3, the V gene TRBV28; 10 bases agree with TRBD2. The germline gives CDR1 MDHEN, CDR2 SYDVKM. V shed 8 bases, J shed 6 bases, and the junction held 14 bases outside the gene matches. The CDR3 runs 16 residues.

CDR3 loop: CASSLSGGQRNQPQHF. Here the CDR3 DNA reads TGTGCCAGCAGTTTATCCGGGGGTCAGCGCAATCAGCCCCAGCATTTT. The chain recombines TRBV28 with TRBJ1-5; tentative D call: TRBD1 (5 bases). V dropped 1 base and J dropped 2 bases, with 12 bases sitting between them. CDR1 and CDR2 (germline): MDHEN, SYDVKM. This CDR3 spans 16 amino acids.